These T cell receptor beta chains were read from a single sample in a study of blood T cell repertoires in COVID-19. Method: immunoSEQ multiplex PCR; TCRdb's copy keeps in-frame clones and lacks some. The sample contains about 71,000 clones, over 80% of which appear only once. Specimen: peripheral blood. These receptors were taken from a woman of 80 years or more with acute or convalescent COVID-19. Both conserved end residues are part of each CDR3. D genes are given only for firm matches. Clone size is stated in some rows and not others, as once, few, many or a class when expanded.

j_call d_call cdr3_length v_call clone_size cdr3_aa cdr3_nt
TRBJ2-3 - 14 TRBV27 - CASSLEPLRDTQYF TGTGCCAGCAGTTTGGAACCGTTGAGGGATACGCAGTATTTT
TRBJ1-2 - 14 TRBV7-2 - CASSLGGPPAGYTF TGTGCCAGCAGCTTAGGAGGGCCCCCGGCCGGCTACACCTTC
TRBJ2-2 - 17 TRBV19 - CASSTLLALTNTGELFF TGTGCCAGTAGCACCCTCCTAGCGCTAACGAACACCGGGGAGCTGTTTTTT
TRBJ2-1 TRBD2 15 TRBV9 - CASSVEPGGYNEQFF TGTGCCAGCAGCGTTGAACCGGGGGGGTACAATGAGCAGTTCTTC
TRBJ2-4 TRBD2 17 TRBV5-4 - CASSWGGAGSAKNIQYF TGTGCCAGCAGCTGGGGGGGAGCAGGTAGTGCCAAAAACATTCAGTACTTC
TRBJ1-2 - 15 TRBV19 - CASSIFAGADAGYTF TGTGCCAGTAGTATATTTGCAGGGGCGGACGCTGGCTACACCTTC
TRBJ2-4 - 19 TRBV5-5 - CASSLVGQGNAPAKNIQYF TGTGCCAGCAGCTTGGTCGGGCAGGGCAATGCTCCGGCCAAAAACATTCAGTACTTC
TRBJ2-4 - 18 TRBV4-3 - CASSQGTPRGLAKNIQYF TGCGCCAGCAGCCAGGGGACTCCCCGGGGACTAGCCAAAAACATTCAGTACTTC
TRBJ2-3 TRBD2 20 TRBV19 - CASSRAAQTWAGGQTDTQYF TGTGCCAGTAGTAGAGCCGCCCAAACCTGGGCGGGAGGGCAGACAGATACGCAGTATTTT
TRBJ2-5 TRBD1 15 TRBV19 few CASSASTGFVETQYF TGTGCCAGTAGTGCCTCGACAGGGTTCGTAGAGACCCAGTACTTC